The subject of this entry is one T cell receptor beta chain. Its binding antigen is unknown. No much larger clonotype is one base removed from it; base qualities were not supplied. The data derive from a study of long-term antiretroviral therapy in people with HIV (dated by TCRdb to 2021 to 2024). At the level of the whole study: The earliest samples were collected roughly a decade before the 2015 WHO recommendation for immediate ART, at a time when ART was usually postponed until CD4 counts fell. About two fifths of the roughly 30 participants with HIV were female. A retrospective serial study tested whether changes in peripheral blood TRB repertoire composition and diversity were associated with ART initiation and durable HIV suppression. No cross-contamination during QIAcube processing turned up in test extractions that ran a monoclonal T-cell line alongside 33 polyclonal samples. A total of 150 to 200 cryopreserved PBMC samples came from approximately 30 adults with confirmed HIV infection and were collected serially over a mean of about six years (range 1-12).

The immunoSEQ hsTCRB v3.0 assay was used at survey level resolution for TRB variable region sequencing. TRB sequencing targeted a depth of roughly 40,000-55,000 T-cell genomes per sample. TRB libraries were pooled and sequenced on an Illumina MiSeq using a v3 150-cycle kit. As for how the authors treated the data: Repertoire analysis was run in R within a reproducible Nextflow workflow that covered QC, data transformation and analysis. LymphoSeq2, an R package for exploring AIRR-Seq data, was used to implement custom analyses. A handful of samples that yielded fewer than 5000 total TRB sequences were excluded, so that fewer than 250 HIV repertoires were analyzed. Among the 180 to 200 retained HIV repertoires, some 60 were collected before ART initiation and over 120 were collected after ART initiation. Each repertoire was downsampled to 5000 TRB nucleotide sequences, and summary statistics were averaged across 100 downsampling iterations. The analysis kept only TRB sequences whose CDR3 regions were at least seven amino acids long. Diversity was assessed using a clonality score derived from Shannon entropy and using the Gini coefficient. In the repertoire networks, any two of the top 5000 CDR3 amino acid sequences were linked whenever the two sequences differed by an edit distance of one. Antigen specificity groups and MHC restriction were predicted for TRB CDR3 amino acid sequences with GLIPH2. To flag known associations with CMV, EBV, HIV or tissue antigens, CDR3 amino acid sequences were compared against VDJdb and McPAS-TCR. Pre-ART, post-ART and control groups were compared with Wilcoxon signed-rank tests and Holm-Bonferroni correction. TCRdb stores this immuneACCESS table with in-frame sequences only. Part of the clones is absent; in the studies checked, under half of the shortfall reflects unresolved V genes, and no reason is known for the rest. V, J and clone size derive from that table, while D and trimming were established from the DNA sequence. Across this sample there are some 20,000 clones, with about 80% seen only once. Together, the top ten hold approximately 7% of the sample.

Study-level results and caveats: A significant increase in TRB diversity was found to be associated with ART initiation, although TRB diversity was observed to remain significantly below that of transplant donor controls even after long-term ART. Because cell numbers in pre-ART samples were limited, unsorted PBMC were profiled instead of sorted CD4+ and CD8+ T cells. CDR3 length ranges in HIV repertoires were narrower than in controls, and network structure suggested an antigen-experienced repertoire with only a slight naive shift after ART. Inferences about post-ART repertoire changes were limited because no data were available on ART adherence, viral resistance or therapy changes. The samples were dated from the mid-2000s to the late 2010s, and the ART regimens that were used may be less effective than current ART regimens. Because PBMC availability was limited, only the TCR beta chain was sequenced, with no alpha chain pairing. Expanded TRB clones identified before ART initiation dominated the repertoire at all time points, although this dominance fluctuated and declined in many PLHIV after ART.

Inclusion was restricted to participants for whom at least one PBMC sample before ART initiation and at least two post-ART samples were available. Treatment was received in the United States of America by all participants with HIV. Before DNA extraction, cryopreserved samples containing about 1-10 million PBMC were thawed and washed. At the time of the earliest PBMC sample for each participant with HIV, ages ranged from roughly 23 to 60 years. PBMC samples from each participant spanned 1-4 timepoints before ART initiation and 2-8 timepoints after ART initiation, with a median of 7 samples. Serial HIV viral load, CD4+ T-cell count, ART history and demographic data were obtained for every participant. Genomic DNA was extracted from unsorted PBMC with a Qiagen kit on a QIAcube, with processing performed in batches of 12 samples. Reading from cysteine to phenylalanine, the CDR3 counts 16 amino acids. This entry keeps only the CDR3 DNA: 48 bases, framed from base 1. V is cut by 5 bases and J by 0 bases, and the space between the germline ends is 14 bases. From a lookup of the germline V gene, CDR1 and CDR2 are SGHVS and FQNEAQ.

The starting material was unsorted PBMCs, obtained 2.2 years after starting antiretroviral therapy. The sequence was collected from a man aged 45 to 65 with HIV. The V and J segments used are TRBV7-8 and TRBJ1-5; TRBD1 might be the D gene, on 6 matching bases. The nucleotides are TGTGCCAGCAGCCAGGGGACATTCTATAGCAATCAGCCCCAGCATTTT. This codes for CASSQGTFYSNQPQHF.